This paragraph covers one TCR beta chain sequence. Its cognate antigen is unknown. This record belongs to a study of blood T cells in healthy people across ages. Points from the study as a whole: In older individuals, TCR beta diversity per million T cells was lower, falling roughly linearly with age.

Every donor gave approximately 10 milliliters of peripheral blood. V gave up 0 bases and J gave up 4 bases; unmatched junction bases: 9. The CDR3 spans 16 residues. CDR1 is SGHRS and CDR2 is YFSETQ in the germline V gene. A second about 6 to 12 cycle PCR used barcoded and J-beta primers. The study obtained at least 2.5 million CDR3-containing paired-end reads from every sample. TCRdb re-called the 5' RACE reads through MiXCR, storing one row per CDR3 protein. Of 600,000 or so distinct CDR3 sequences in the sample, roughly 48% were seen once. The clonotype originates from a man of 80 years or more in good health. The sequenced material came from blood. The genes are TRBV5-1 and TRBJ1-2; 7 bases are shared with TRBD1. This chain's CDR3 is CASSLVSGTALYGYTF. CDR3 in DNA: TGCGCCAGCAGCTTGGTATCTGGGACAGCCCTCTATGGCTACACCTTC.